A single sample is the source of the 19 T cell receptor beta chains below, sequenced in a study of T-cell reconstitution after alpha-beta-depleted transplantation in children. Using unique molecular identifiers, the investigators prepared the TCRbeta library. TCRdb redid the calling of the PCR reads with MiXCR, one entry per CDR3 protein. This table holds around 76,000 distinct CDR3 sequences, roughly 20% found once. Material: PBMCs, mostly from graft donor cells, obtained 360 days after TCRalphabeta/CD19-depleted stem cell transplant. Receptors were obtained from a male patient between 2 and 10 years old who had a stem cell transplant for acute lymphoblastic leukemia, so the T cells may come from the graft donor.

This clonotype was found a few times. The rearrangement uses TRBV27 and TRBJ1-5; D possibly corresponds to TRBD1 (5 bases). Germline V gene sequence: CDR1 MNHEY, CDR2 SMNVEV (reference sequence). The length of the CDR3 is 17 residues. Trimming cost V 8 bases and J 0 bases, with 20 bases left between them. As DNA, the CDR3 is TGTGCCAGCCGGGACCTCGGACGTGCCTATAGCAATCAGCCCCAGCATTTT. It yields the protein CASRDLGRAYSNQPQHF.

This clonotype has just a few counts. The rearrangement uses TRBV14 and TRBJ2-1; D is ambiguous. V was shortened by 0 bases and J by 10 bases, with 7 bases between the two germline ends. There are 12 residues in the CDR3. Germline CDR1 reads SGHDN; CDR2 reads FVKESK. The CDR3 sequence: CASSQESREQFF. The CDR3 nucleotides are TGTGCCAGCAGCCAAGAAAGCAGGGAGCAGTTCTTC.

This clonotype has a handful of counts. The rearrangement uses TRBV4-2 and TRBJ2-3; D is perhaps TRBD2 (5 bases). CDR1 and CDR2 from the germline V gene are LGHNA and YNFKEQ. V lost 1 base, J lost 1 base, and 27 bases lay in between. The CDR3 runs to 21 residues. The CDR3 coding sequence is TGTGCCAGCAGCCAAGCCCTGAGGGCTAGGAGGTCTGGTATTGGCACAGATACGCAGTATTTT. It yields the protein CASSQALRARRSGIGTDTQYF.

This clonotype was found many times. Here the CDR3 reads CSVVRLTGEAFF. The DNA for the CDR3 is TGCAGCGTTGTGCGCCTTACCGGTGAAGCTTTCTTT. This chain links TRBV29-1 with TRBJ1-1; D is uncertain. V shed 4 bases and J shed 7 bases, with 13 bases lying between them. The CDR3 sequence is 12 residues long. Looked up from germline, CDR1 is SQVTM and CDR2 is ANQGSEA.

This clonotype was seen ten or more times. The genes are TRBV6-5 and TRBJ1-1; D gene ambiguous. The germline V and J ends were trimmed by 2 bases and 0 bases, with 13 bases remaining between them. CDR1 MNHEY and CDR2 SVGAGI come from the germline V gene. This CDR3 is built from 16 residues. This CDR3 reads CASSYLRSTMNTEAFF. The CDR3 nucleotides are TGTGCCAGCAGTTACCTCCGGTCTACCATGAACACTGAAGCTTTCTTT.

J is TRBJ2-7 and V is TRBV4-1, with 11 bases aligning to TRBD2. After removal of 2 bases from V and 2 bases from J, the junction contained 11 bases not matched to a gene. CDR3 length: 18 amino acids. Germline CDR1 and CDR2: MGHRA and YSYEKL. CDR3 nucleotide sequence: TGCGCCAGCAGCCAATTCTTTACCGGGACTAGCGGAACCTACGAGCAGTACTTC. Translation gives CASSQFFTGTSGTYEQYF.

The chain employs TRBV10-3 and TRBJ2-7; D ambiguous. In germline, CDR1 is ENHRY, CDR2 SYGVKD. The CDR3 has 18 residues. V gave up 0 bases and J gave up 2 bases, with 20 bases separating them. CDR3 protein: CAISESVGQLHGAYEQYF. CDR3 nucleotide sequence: TGTGCCATCAGTGAGTCGGTTGGCCAGCTCCATGGGGCCTACGAGCAGTACTTC.

CDR3: CASSLYSMVGSGNTIYF. Written as DNA, the CDR3 is TGTGCCAGCAGCTTATATTCGATGGTGGGGTCCGGAAACACCATATATTTT. The rearrangement uses TRBV7-6 and TRBJ1-3; D uncertain. The CDR3 has 17 residues. The V gene lost 2 bases and the J gene lost 4 bases, with 18 bases spanning the gap. Per the germline V gene, CDR1 is SGHVS and CDR2 is FNYEAQ.

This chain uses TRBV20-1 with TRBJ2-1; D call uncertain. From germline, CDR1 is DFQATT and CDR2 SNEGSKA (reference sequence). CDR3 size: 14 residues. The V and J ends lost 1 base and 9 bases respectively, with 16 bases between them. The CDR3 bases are TGCAGTGCTAGAGGGACCCTCGCATCTGGTGAGCAGTTCTTC. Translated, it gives CSARGTLASGEQFF.

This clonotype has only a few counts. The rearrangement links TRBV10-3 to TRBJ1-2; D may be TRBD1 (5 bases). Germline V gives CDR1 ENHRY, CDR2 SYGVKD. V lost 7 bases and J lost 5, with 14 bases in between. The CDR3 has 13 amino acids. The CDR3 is CAIKGPGGYGYTF. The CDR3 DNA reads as TGTGCCATCAAGGGCCCCGGGGGGTATGGCTACACCTTC.

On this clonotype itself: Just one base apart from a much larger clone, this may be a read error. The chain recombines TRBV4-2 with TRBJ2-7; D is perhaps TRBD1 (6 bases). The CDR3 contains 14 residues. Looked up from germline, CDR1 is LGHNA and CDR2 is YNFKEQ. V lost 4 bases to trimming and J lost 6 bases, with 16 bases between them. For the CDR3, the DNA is TGTGCCAGCAGCCGATCGGGACAAGCCTTCGAGCAGTACTTC. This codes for CASSRSGQAFEQYF.

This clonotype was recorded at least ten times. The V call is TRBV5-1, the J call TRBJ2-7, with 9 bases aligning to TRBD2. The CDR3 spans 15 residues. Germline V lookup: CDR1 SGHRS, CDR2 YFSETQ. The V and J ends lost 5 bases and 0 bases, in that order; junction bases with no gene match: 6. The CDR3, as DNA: TGCGCCAGCAGAAAGACTAGCGGTTCCTCCTACGAGCAGTACTTC. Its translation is CASRKTSGSSYEQYF. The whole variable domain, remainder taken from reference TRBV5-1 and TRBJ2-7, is KAGVTQTPRYLIKTRGQQVTLSCSPISGHRSVSWYQQTPGQGLQFLFEYFSETQRNKGNFPGRFSGRQFSNSRSEMNVSTLELGDSALYLCASRKTSGSSYEQYFGPGTRLTVT.

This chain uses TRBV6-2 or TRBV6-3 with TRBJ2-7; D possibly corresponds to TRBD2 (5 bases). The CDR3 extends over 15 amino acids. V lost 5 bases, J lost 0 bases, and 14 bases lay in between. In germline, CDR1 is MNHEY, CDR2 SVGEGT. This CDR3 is CASSGLTRDSYEQYF. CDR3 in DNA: TGTGCCAGCAGTGGCCTTACTAGGGACTCCTACGAGCAGTACTTC.

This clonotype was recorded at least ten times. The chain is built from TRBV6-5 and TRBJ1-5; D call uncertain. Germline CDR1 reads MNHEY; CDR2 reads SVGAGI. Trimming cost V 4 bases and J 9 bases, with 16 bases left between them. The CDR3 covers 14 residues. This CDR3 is CASSSGIPTAPQHF. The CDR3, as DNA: TGTGCCAGCAGTTCCGGGATCCCCACAGCGCCCCAGCATTTT.

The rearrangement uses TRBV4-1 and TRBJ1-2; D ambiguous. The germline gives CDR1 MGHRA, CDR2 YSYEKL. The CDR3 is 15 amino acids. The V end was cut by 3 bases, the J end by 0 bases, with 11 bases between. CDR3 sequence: CASSHPPTSNYGYTF. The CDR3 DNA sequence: TGCGCCAGCAGCCATCCACCGACCTCTAACTATGGCTACACCTTC.

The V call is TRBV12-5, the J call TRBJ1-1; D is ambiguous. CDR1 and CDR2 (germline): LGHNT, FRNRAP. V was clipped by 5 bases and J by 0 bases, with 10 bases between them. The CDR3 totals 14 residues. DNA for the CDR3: TGTGCTAGTGGTCCCCTTGGACTGAACACTGAAGCTTTCTTT. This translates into CASGPLGLNTEAFF.

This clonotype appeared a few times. The CDR3 DNA follows: TGTGCCAGCAGCCGCTCTGGAAACACCATATATTTT. As protein: CASSRSGNTIYF. J is TRBJ1-3 and V is TRBV12-3 or TRBV12-4, with D unresolved. Trimming took 6 bases from V and 0 from J, leaving 3 bases between them. CDR3 length: 12 amino acids.

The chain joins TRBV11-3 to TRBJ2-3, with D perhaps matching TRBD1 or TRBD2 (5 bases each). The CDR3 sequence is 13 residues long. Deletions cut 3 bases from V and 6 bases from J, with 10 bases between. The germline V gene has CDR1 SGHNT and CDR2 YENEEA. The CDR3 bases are TGTGCCAGCAGCTTGGGGACGGGGGATACGCAGTATTTT. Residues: CASSLGTGDTQYF.

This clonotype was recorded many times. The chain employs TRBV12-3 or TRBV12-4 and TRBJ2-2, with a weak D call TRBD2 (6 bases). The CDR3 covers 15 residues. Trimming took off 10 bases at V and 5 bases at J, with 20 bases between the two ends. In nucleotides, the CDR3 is TGTGCCATACGACGGGGGAGCCAAAAAACCGGGGAGCTGTTTTTT. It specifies CAIRRGSQKTGELFF.